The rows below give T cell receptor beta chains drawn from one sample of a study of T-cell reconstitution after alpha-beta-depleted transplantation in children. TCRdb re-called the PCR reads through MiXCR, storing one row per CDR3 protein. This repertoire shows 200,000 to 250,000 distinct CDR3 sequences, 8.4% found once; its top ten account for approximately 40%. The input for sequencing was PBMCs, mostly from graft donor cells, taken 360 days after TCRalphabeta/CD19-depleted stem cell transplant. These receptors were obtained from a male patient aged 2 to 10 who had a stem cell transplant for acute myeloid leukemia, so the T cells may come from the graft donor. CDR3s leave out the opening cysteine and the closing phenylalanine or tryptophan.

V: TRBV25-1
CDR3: ASSESGLGIDEQY

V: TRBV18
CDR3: ASSPAGNYGYT

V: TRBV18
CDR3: ASSPQGDTEAF

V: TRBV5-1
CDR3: ASSRWTGGYEQY

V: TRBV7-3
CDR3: ASSMGQITGELF

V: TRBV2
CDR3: ASRNRVSGNTIY

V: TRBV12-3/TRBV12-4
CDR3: ASSLDYREQF

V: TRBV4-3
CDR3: ASSQDYWDRAAVGYT

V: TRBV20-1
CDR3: SARQANYEQY

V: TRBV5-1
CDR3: ASSLAGTGNTGELF

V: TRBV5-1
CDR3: ASSRQGASTDTQY

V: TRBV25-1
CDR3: ASSEFKDATNEKLF

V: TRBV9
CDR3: ASSVDTASGNTIY

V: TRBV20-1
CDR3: RAGQGYEQY

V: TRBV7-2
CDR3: ASSAGTERSTPQH

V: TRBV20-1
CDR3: SVTGTSGAHEQF

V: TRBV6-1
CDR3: ASSRDRGYQETQY

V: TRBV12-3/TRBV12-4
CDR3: ASSSILAGRSYEQY

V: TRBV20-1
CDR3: SAPGGSGRPHNEQF

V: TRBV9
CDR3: ASSVGLRVYTGELF

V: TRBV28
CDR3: ASSLAGNTGELF

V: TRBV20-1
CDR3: SAERAGYT

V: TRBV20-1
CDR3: SADQETQY

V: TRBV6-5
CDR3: ASSYRATGRNSPLH

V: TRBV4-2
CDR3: ASSQALQGERDEQF

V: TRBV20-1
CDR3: SALGLADYEQY

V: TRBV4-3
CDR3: ASSLHGRAPGDEKLF

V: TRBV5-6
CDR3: ASSLSRSGANVLT

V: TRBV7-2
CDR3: ASSLAFFTRRSGGYNEQF

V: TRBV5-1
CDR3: ASSGGEGRETQY

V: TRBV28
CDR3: ASSLGGTLTGANVLT

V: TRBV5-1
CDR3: ASSLRQDYGYT

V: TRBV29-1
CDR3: SVANTYRDFSGGGYEQY

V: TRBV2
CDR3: ASRRGQGDQPQH

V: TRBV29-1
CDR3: SVGTGGNQPQH

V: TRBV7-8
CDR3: ASSLLTSVNSHEQF

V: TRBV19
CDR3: ASSLLAGVTPKGNEQF

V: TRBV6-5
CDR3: ASSYSQGWTLAEKLF

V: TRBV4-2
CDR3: ASSPKRGGTDTQY

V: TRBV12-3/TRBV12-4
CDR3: ASSLMGLNTGELF

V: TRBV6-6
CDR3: ASRTDQETQY

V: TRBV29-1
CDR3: SVERVTGSTEAF

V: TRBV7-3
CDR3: ASSQTSGGVGEQF

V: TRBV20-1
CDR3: SARAGRPDTQY

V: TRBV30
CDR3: AWIAGQGDIQY

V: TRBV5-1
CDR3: ASSLGVWEGAADTQY

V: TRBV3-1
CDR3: ASSQASPRGEAF

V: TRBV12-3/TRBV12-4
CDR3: ASSLKSPEAHRTAAISGANVLT

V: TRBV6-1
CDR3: ASSPGTSSNEQF

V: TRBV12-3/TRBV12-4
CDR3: ASTTWSAAEAF

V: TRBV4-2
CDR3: ATSQDPGHRAGNTIY

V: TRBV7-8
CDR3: ASSLAGTSGRETQY

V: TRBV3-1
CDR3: ASSQPDPGEQF

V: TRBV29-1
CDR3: SASLAGEGPRF

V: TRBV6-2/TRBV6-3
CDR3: ASSRRGGRLGDTQY

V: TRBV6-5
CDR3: ASSYLAGTGTQY

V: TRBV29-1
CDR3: SVDGGNTGELF